This passage covers 21 T cell receptor beta chains from one sample sequenced in a study of CD8 T cells in Susac syndrome. The RNA input was about 0.45 to 1 ug, and it was reverse transcribed with random hexamers. One entry per CDR3 protein results from TCRdb running MiXCR on the immunoSEQ multiplex PCR reads. The sample lists 150,000 to 200,000 distinct CDR3 sequences, 90% to 95% seen once, with 0.15% to 0.2% in the top ten. Sequencing was done on a sample of CD8+ T cells from PBMCs. Source of these receptors: a human donor with multiple sclerosis.

The chain links TRBV13 to TRBJ2-3; D is uncertain. In germline, CDR1 is PRHDT, CDR2 FYEKMQ (reference sequence). V gave up 1 base and J gave up 6 bases, with 14 bases separating them. The CDR3 is 15 residues long. The CDR3 loop is CASSLDGRGSDTQYF. In DNA form, the CDR3 reads TGTGCCAGCAGCTTAGACGGTCGTGGGTCCGATACGCAGTATTTT.

This chain uses TRBV9 with TRBJ1-2; possible D gene TRBD1, 6 bases. Germline CDR1 and CDR2: SGDLS and YYNGEE. V was pared by 1 base and J by 0 bases, with 10 bases between. The CDR3 is 15 amino acids. As DNA, the CDR3 is TGTGCCAGCAGCGTACTAGCAGGGGCTAACTATGGCTACACCTTC. Encoded protein: CASSVLAGANYGYTF.

This chain uses TRBV25-1 with TRBJ2-7; a possible D gene is TRBD2 (6 bases). Germline CDR1 is MGHDK and CDR2 is SYGVNS. The CDR3 sequence is 15 residues long. V shed 2 bases and J shed 2 bases, with 13 bases lying between them. CDR3 DNA: TGTGCCAGCAGTGAACGGGTGGGGGGAGCCTACGAGCAGTACTTC. It encodes CASSERVGGAYEQYF.

This clonotype was seen only once. The chain couples TRBV27 to TRBJ1-4, with no clear D. The CDR3 totals 12 residues. Germline loops: CDR1 MNHEY, CDR2 SMNVEV (reference sequence). Trimming took 5 bases from V and 8 from J, leaving 9 bases between them. This chain's CDR3 is CASSNHGEKLFF. The CDR3 coding sequence is TGTGCCAGCAGTAACCACGGGGAAAAACTGTTTTTT.

The chain joins TRBV29-1 to TRBJ1-1; D not resolved. Deletions cut 3 bases from V and 5 bases from J, with 7 bases between. Germline V gene lookup returns CDR1 SQVTM and CDR2 ANQGSEA. The CDR3 sequence is 11 residues long. The CDR3 DNA reads as TGCAGCGTTGAGATCCAGACTGAAGCTTTCTTT. Translation gives CSVEIQTEAFF.

The chain joins TRBV18 to TRBJ2-7, with 8 bases fitting TRBD1. With V trimmed by 5 bases and J by 2 bases, 8 bases remained unmatched. Germline V gene lookup returns CDR1 KGHSH and CDR2 LQKENI. The CDR3 contains 15 residues. CDR3 in amino acids: CASSVDRGSPYEQYF. In DNA form, the CDR3 reads TGTGCCAGCTCAGTAGACAGGGGAAGCCCCTACGAGCAGTACTTC. The entire variable domain, with the rest obtained from reference TRBV18 and TRBJ2-7, is as follows: NAGVMQNPRHLVRRRGQEARLRCSPMKGHSHVYWYRQLPEEGLKFMVYLQKENIIDESGMPKERFSAEFPKEGPSILRIQQVVRGDSAAYFCASSVDRGSPYEQYFGPGTRLTVT.

The V call is TRBV3-1, the J call TRBJ2-5, with D hard to call. Trimming took off 4 bases at V and 5 bases at J, with 14 bases between the two ends. The CDR3 is 14 residues long. Germline CDR1 LGHDT, CDR2 YNNKEL (reference sequence). CDR3 nucleotides: TGTGCCAGCAGCCGGCCCTTTCTAGGGGAGACCCAGTACTTC. The encoded protein is CASSRPFLGETQYF.

V usage is TRBV6-5 and J usage is TRBJ2-1; 7 bases map to TRBD2. The CDR3 has 15 residues. CDR1 is MNHEY and CDR2 is SVGAGI in the germline V gene. Trimming took 2 bases from V and 6 from J; bases not matched to a gene: 7. The CDR3 loop reads CASSYNRLAGNEQFF. Here the CDR3 DNA reads TGTGCCAGCAGTTACAACCGACTAGCCGGCAATGAGCAGTTCTTC.

The rearrangement links TRBV27 to TRBJ2-7, with 7 bases identical to TRBD1. Per germline, CDR1 MNHEY and CDR2 SMNVEV (reference sequence). V shed 5 bases and J 11 bases; nucleotides not matched to a gene: 15. This CDR3 region has 14 residues. The CDR3 bases are TGTGCCAGCAGTCCACGGGACAGCCCCACGGTGGAGTACTTC. Its translation is CASSPRDSPTVEYF.

This CDR3 is CSVDLGRGVRMSDYGYTF. The CDR3 DNA sequence: TGCAGCGTTGATTTGGGTCGGGGAGTGAGAATGTCCGACTATGGCTACACCTTC. V is TRBV29-1 and J is TRBJ1-2; D remains unclear. This CDR3 has 18 residues. Germline V CDR1 and CDR2: SQVTM, ANQGSEA. Trimming stripped 3 bases from V and 3 bases from J, with 26 bases between.

The count of this clonotype is one. This sequence joins TRBV24-1 and TRBJ1-2; 7 positions match TRBD1. CDR3 length: 17 amino acids. Unmatched junction bases numbered 13, after V lost 3 bases and J lost 4 bases. The V gene's germline CDR1 is KGHDR and CDR2 SFDVKD. The CDR3 DNA follows: TGTGCCACCAGTGATCCTGGGCTGGGGACAGCGTCCTATGGCTACACCTTC. This translates into CATSDPGLGTASYGYTF.

The chain couples TRBV27 to TRBJ2-5; the D gene is possibly TRBD1 (6 bases). The CDR3 runs to 16 residues. The germline V gene encodes CDR1 MNHEY and CDR2 SMNVEV (reference sequence). Trimming pared 5 bases from V and 5 bases from J, leaving 21 bases between. In nucleotides, the CDR3 is TGTGCCAGCAGTGACACAGGGTTTCTGTATGAGGAGACCCAGTACTTC. Amino acids: CASSDTGFLYEETQYF.

The genes are TRBV4-1 and TRBJ2-7; D might be TRBD1 (6 bases). In germline, CDR1 is MGHRA, CDR2 YSYEKL. The CDR3 contains 14 residues. Trimming pared 3 bases from V and 0 bases from J, leaving 9 bases between. CDR3 in amino acids: CASSQTGRSYEQYF. The CDR3 bases are TGCGCCAGCAGCCAGACAGGCCGCTCCTACGAGCAGTACTTC.

This sequence joins TRBV12-3 or TRBV12-4 and TRBJ2-5; D gene unclear. The CDR3 loop spans 13 amino acids. V lost 3 bases, J lost 5 bases, and 10 bases lay in between. The CDR3 region has the DNA TGTGCCAGCAGTTTTATGGCCTCTGAGACCCAGTACTTC. Its translation: CASSFMASETQYF.

This chain uses TRBV5-1 with TRBJ2-3; 7 bases line up with TRBD2. V was clipped by 8 bases and J by 0 bases; unmatched bases: 9. The germline V gene encodes CDR1 SGHRS and CDR2 YFSETQ. The length of the CDR3 is 15 residues. The CDR3 loop reads CASGTIDSSTDTQYF. The DNA for the CDR3 is TGCGCCAGTGGGACTATAGACAGTAGCACAGATACGCAGTATTTT.

This clonotype came up once. The chain carries TRBV12-3 or TRBV12-4 and TRBJ2-1, with TRBD1 matching 7 bases. J gave up 9 bases and V 4 bases, and 9 bases lay outside the gene matches. The CDR3 loop spans 14 amino acids. The CDR3 reads CASSSTGSSIEQFF. CDR3 coding DNA: TGTGCCAGCAGTTCGACAGGGAGTTCGATTGAGCAGTTCTTC.

V and J are TRBV6-4 and TRBJ2-1, with a weak D call TRBD2 (6 bases). V was trimmed by 4 bases and J by 8 bases, leaving 18 bases between them. From germline, CDR1 is MRHNA and CDR2 SNTAGT. The CDR3 is made up of 15 amino acids. The CDR3 region is CASSVGTSPRDEQFF. In DNA, the CDR3 is TGTGCCAGCAGTGTGGGGACTTCCCCAAGGGATGAGCAGTTCTTC.

The CDR3 here is CASSLSQGTYEQYF. The CDR3 region has the DNA TGTGCCAGCAGTTTGAGCCAGGGAACCTACGAGCAGTACTTC. The genes are TRBV27 and TRBJ2-7; TRBD1 is a possible D gene (5 bases). Germline CDR1 and CDR2: MNHEY and SMNVEV (reference sequence). V shed 3 bases and J shed 2 bases, with 11 bases lying between them. This CDR3 comprises 14 residues.

The chain carries TRBV7-2 and TRBJ2-3, with 11 nucleotides matching TRBD2. The J segment lost 4 bases and the V segment lost 4 bases, leaving 16 bases of the junction unmatched. Germline V gene data show CDR1 as SGHTA and CDR2 as FQGNSA. There are 19 residues in the CDR3. This CDR3 is CASSSAFGLAGGSPDTQYF. CDR3 nucleotides: TGTGCCAGCAGCTCGGCCTTCGGACTAGCGGGCGGGAGTCCAGATACGCAGTATTTT.

This rearrangement joins TRBV9 to TRBJ1-4; TRBD1 might be the D (5 bases). The CDR3 consists of 14 residues. CDR1 is SGDLS, CDR2 YYNGEE, per germline. V lost 3 bases, J lost 8 bases, and 14 bases lay in between. This chain's CDR3 is CASSEGRVEEKLFF. The CDR3 DNA reads TGTGCCAGCAGCGAGGGCAGGGTCGAAGAAAAACTGTTTTTT.

The rearrangement joins TRBV27 to TRBJ2-5; D is unresolved. Per the germline V gene, CDR1 is MNHEY and CDR2 is SMNVEV (reference sequence). The CDR3 sequence is 16 residues long. V gave up 5 bases and J gave up 0 bases, with 16 bases separating them. CDR3 bases: TGTGCCAGCAGTCCCCCCCCGAGGAACCACCAAGAGACCCAGTACTTC. Translating gives CASSPPPRNHQETQYF.